Shown below are 29 T cell receptor beta chains from a single sample sequenced in a study of cytomegalovirus exposure and HLA in healthy donors. 60 Vbeta and 13 Jbeta primers were used in PCR. Data came from immunoSEQ multiplex PCR; TCRdb stores just in-frame clones and leaves some out. The repertoire holds over 100,000 clones, with over 75% as singletons. The sequenced material came from PBMCs. These receptor sequences come from a male donor in good health and CMV-seropositive.

The chain employs TRBV4-1 and TRBJ1-2; TRBD1 agrees at 9 bases. Germline V gene data show CDR1 as MGHRA and CDR2 as YSYEKL. V lost 0 bases to trimming and J lost 5 bases; unmatched junction nucleotides: 7. There are 16 residues in the CDR3. CDR3 sequence: CASSQDRDREGYGYTF. Here the CDR3 DNA reads TGCGCCAGCAGCCAAGATAGGGACAGGGAGGGATATGGCTACACCTTC.

This chain's CDR3 is CASTFSQALTGELFF. In nucleotides, the CDR3 is TGTGCCAGCACCTTCTCCCAGGCCCTCACCGGGGAGCTGTTTTTT. The gene calls are TRBV11-2 and TRBJ2-2; no reliable D call. The CDR3 extends over 15 amino acids. The germline V and J ends were trimmed by 7 bases and 4 bases, with 16 bases remaining between them. Per the germline V gene, CDR1 is SGHAT and CDR2 is FQNNGV.

This chain links TRBV18 with TRBJ2-1, with 7 positions matching TRBD2. V was clipped by 0 bases and J by 0 bases; unmatched bases: 5. Germline CDR1 KGHSH, CDR2 LQKENI. The CDR3 loop spans 17 amino acids. This CDR3 reads CASSPPPGGFSYNEQFF. As DNA, the CDR3 is TGTGCCAGCTCACCACCTCCGGGGGGATTCTCCTACAATGAGCAGTTCTTC. Variable domain in full (rest from reference TRBV18 and TRBJ2-1): NAGVMQNPRHLVRRRGQEARLRCSPMKGHSHVYWYRQLPEEGLKFMVYLQKENIIDESGMPKERFSAEFPKEGPSILRIQQVVRGDSAAYFCASSPPPGGFSYNEQFFGPGTRLTVL.

The chain links TRBV6-4 to TRBJ2-2; D is unclear. Germline values: CDR1 MRHNA, CDR2 SNTAGT. V lost 4 bases and J 8 bases, leaving 14 bases between the germline ends. There are 14 residues in the CDR3. CDR3 sequence reads: CASSVTAGPGELFF. For the CDR3, the DNA is TGTGCCAGCAGTGTAACAGCAGGCCCGGGGGAGCTGTTTTTT.

This clone came up a few times. This rearrangement joins TRBV5-1 to TRBJ2-7; possibly TRBD2 for D (6 bases). Germline V gene lookup returns CDR1 SGHRS and CDR2 YFSETQ. Trimming shortened V by 0 bases and J by 3 bases, and 7 bases separated the two germline ends. This CDR3 is 13 amino acids long. In DNA form, the CDR3 reads TGCGCCAGCAGCTTGGGGGAGGACTACGAGCAGTACTTC. This encodes CASSLGEDYEQYF.

The V call is TRBV30, the J call TRBJ1-6; 7 bases fit TRBD1. The CDR3 extends over 15 amino acids. The germline CDR1 and CDR2 sequences are GTSNPN and SVGIG (reference sequence). After removal of 3 bases from V and 0 bases from J, the junction contained 2 bases not matched to a gene. CDR3 loop: CAWSGDSSYNSPLHF. As DNA, the CDR3 is TGTGCCTGGAGCGGGGACAGCTCCTATAATTCACCCCTCCACTTT.

Turning to this clone: One junction end disagrees with the germline gene, perhaps due to a read error. The CDR3 sequence: CSSSFVAGHIGSYEQYF. CDR3 bases: TGTTCCAGCAGCTTTGTGGCAGGCCACATCGGCTCCTACGAGCAGTACTTC. This sequence joins TRBV7-9 and TRBJ2-7; D not certain. The CDR3 totals 17 residues. Germline V gives CDR1 SEHNR, CDR2 FQNEAQ (reference sequence).

This clone was counted a few times. The chain links TRBV9 to TRBJ2-6; D not resolved. Between the trimmed V and J ends, which lost 0 bases and 3 bases, there was a span of 10 bases. This CDR3 is built from 16 residues. Germline lookup yields CDR1 SGDLS and CDR2 YYNGEE. The CDR3: CASSVGLGLGANVLTF. The CDR3 DNA reads TGTGCCAGCAGCGTAGGGCTGGGCCTTGGGGCCAACGTCCTGACTTTC.

The chain uses TRBV5-4 and TRBJ2-1; D perhaps matches TRBD1 (5 bases). V lost 3 bases to trimming and J lost 13 bases, with 14 bases between them. Germline V gene lookup returns CDR1 SGHNT and CDR2 YYREEE (reference sequence). The CDR3 runs 12 residues. The CDR3 region is CASSSGLELQFF. CDR3 in DNA: TGTGCCAGCAGCTCAGGGTTGGAACTCCAGTTCTTC.

This clone came up a few times. The V gene is TRBV7-6, the J gene TRBJ2-2; TRBD2 matches at 14 bases. Germline V gene sequence: CDR1 SGHVS, CDR2 FNYEAQ. The V segment lost 5 bases and the J segment 6 bases; nucleotides outside the gene matches: 11. The CDR3 runs to 18 residues. CDR3 sequence reads: CASSAGLAGGPGAGELFF. CDR3 in DNA: TGTGCCAGCAGCGCCGGACTAGCGGGAGGCCCAGGGGCCGGGGAGCTGTTTTTT.

J is TRBJ1-4 and V is TRBV2, with 8 bases matching TRBD1. The trim removed 5 bases at V and 6 bases at J, leaving 5 bases unmatched. The CDR3 sequence is 14 residues long. The germline gives CDR1 SNHLY, CDR2 FYNNEI. CDR3 loop: CASSTGQAYEKLFF. The CDR3 nucleotides are TGTGCCAGCAGTACGGGACAGGCGTATGAAAAACTGTTTTTT.

V gene TRBV9 combines with J gene TRBJ2-1; 9 bases are a match to TRBD1. CDR1 and CDR2 from the germline V gene are SGDLS and YYNGEE. V lost 4 bases to trimming and J lost 8 bases; unmatched junction nucleotides: 13. This CDR3 has 16 residues. DNA of the CDR3: TGTGCCAGCAGCAACGGACAGGGGACGTTATTGCATGAGCAGTTCTTC. Protein sequence: CASSNGQGTLLHEQFF.

This clone was recorded a few times. V is TRBV5-1 and J is TRBJ2-5; 9 nucleotides agree with TRBD1. CDR1 and CDR2 (germline): SGHRS, YFSETQ. With V trimmed by 4 bases and J by 4 bases, 8 bases remained unmatched. This CDR3 has 15 amino acids. The CDR3 spells CASSPLQGAPETQYF. The CDR3 coding sequence is TGCGCCAGCAGCCCACTACAGGGGGCTCCAGAGACCCAGTACTTC.

The table lists this clone with a few counts. This chain connects TRBV7-7 to TRBJ2-7; D uncertain. Trimming cost V 0 bases and J 3 bases, with 6 bases left between them. This CDR3 is 13 amino acids long. CDR1 is SSHAT, CDR2 FNYEAQ, per germline (reference sequence). Here the CDR3 reads CASSLAAGYEQYF. The CDR3 region has the DNA TGTGCCAGCAGCTTAGCAGCAGGCTACGAGCAGTACTTC.

In the case of this clone: An end of the junction differs from the germline gene, which may be a read error. The chain combines TRBV11-2 with TRBJ2-7; tentative D call: TRBD2 (6 bases). Germline CDR1 is SGHAT and CDR2 is FQNNGV. This CDR3 contains 16 residues. This chain's CDR3 is CASTLTGGRGSYEQYF. The CDR3 bases are TGTGCCAGCACCTTAACCGGAGGGAGAGGTTCCTACGAGCAGTACTTC.

The V gene is TRBV5-1, the J gene TRBJ2-1, with a tentative D call TRBD2 (5 bases). CDR3 length: 12 residues. Per germline, CDR1 SGHRS and CDR2 YFSETQ. V lost 2 bases to trimming and J lost 7 bases, with 7 bases between them. DNA for the CDR3: TGCGCCAGCAGCTTACCGGGGAATGAGCAGTTCTTC. This codes for CASSLPGNEQFF.

This clone has more than one count but fewer than ten. The chain is built from TRBV5-6 and TRBJ1-5; 7 bases fit TRBD1. The CDR3 length is 19 residues. V lost 1 base and J lost 0; bases outside the gene matches: 13. Per the germline V gene, CDR1 is SGHDT and CDR2 is YYEEEE. The DNA for the CDR3 is TGTGCCAGCAGCTTGTACAGGGGAAATGCTCTTAATAGCAATCAGCCCCAGCATTTT. Amino acid sequence: CASSLYRGNALNSNQPQHF.

The rearrangement uses TRBV29-1 and TRBJ2-1; 7 bases align to TRBD1. V shed 4 bases, J shed 0 bases, and the junction held 3 bases outside the gene matches. The CDR3 has 14 residues. The germline CDR1 and CDR2 sequences are SQVTM and ANQGSEA. The CDR3 region is CSVGTGVSYNEQFF. DNA of the CDR3: TGCAGCGTTGGAACAGGGGTCTCCTACAATGAGCAGTTCTTC.

V usage is TRBV7-2 and J usage is TRBJ2-1, with 9 bases matching TRBD1. The CDR3 runs 15 residues. The V and J ends lost 3 bases and 0 bases, in that order; junction bases with no gene match: 0. Germline V gene sequence: CDR1 SGHTA, CDR2 FQGNSA. The CDR3 coding sequence is TGTGCCAGCAGCTTGACAGGGGGCTCCTACAATGAGCAGTTCTTC. This encodes CASSLTGGSYNEQFF.

This chain joins TRBV2 and TRBJ1-5; no reliable D call. The CDR3 totals 15 residues. The germline gives CDR1 SNHLY, CDR2 FYNNEI. The V end was cut by 3 bases, the J end by 0 bases, with 9 bases between. The CDR3 spells CASSEEVYSNQPQHF. In DNA form, the CDR3 reads TGTGCCAGCAGTGAGGAGGTGTATAGCAATCAGCCCCAGCATTTT.

V gene TRBV10-2 combines with J gene TRBJ2-2; TRBD2 might be the D (5 bases). The CDR3 is 13 residues long. V was cut by 7 bases and J by 6 bases, with 12 bases left in between. CDR1 is WSHSY and CDR2 is SAAADI in the germline V gene. CDR3 loop: CASTWTGPGELFF. The CDR3 nucleotides read TGCGCCAGCACTTGGACTGGACCCGGGGAGCTGTTTTTT.

The rearrangement links TRBV18 to TRBJ2-5, with 12 bases aligning to TRBD1. The length of the CDR3 is 17 residues. Germline V CDR1 and CDR2: KGHSH, LQKENI. The ends lost 1 base at V and 6 bases at J; junction bases unmatched: 9. The CDR3 sequence is CASSPRQGTGGRKTQYF. In DNA, the CDR3 is TGTGCCAGCTCACCACGGCAGGGGACAGGGGGCCGGAAGACCCAGTACTTC.

The chain employs TRBV7-9 and TRBJ2-7; TRBD1 might be the D (5 bases). The CDR3 is 12 residues long. Germline CDR1 is SEHNR and CDR2 is FQNEAQ (reference sequence). V shed 5 bases and J shed 6 bases, with 11 bases lying between them. CDR3 sequence: CASSAQDTEQYF. The CDR3, as DNA: TGTGCCAGCAGCGCACAGGATACCGAGCAGTACTTC. The full variable domain, completed using reference TRBV7-9 and TRBJ2-7, is DTGVSQNPRHKITKRGQNVTFRCDPISEHNRLYWYRQTLGQGPEFLTYFQNEAQLEKSRLLSDRFSAERPKGSFSTLEIQRTEQGDSAMYLCASSAQDTEQYFGPGTRLTVT.

V usage is TRBV4-2 and J usage is TRBJ2-7; 7 bases line up with TRBD2. Germline assignment: CDR1 LGHNA and CDR2 YNFKEQ. The CDR3 covers 15 residues. The junction had 9 bases not matched to a gene; V was cut back by 0 bases and J by 7 bases. The CDR3 loop reads CASSQDWGGAGEQYF. Here the CDR3 DNA reads TGTGCCAGCAGCCAAGATTGGGGGGGAGCGGGGGAGCAGTACTTC.

The chain employs TRBV28 and TRBJ2-2, with 8 bases that match TRBD1. In germline, CDR1 is MDHEN, CDR2 SYDVKM. This CDR3 has 15 residues. The V and J ends lost 4 bases and 5 bases, in that order; junction bases with no gene match: 6. As DNA, the CDR3 is TGTGCCAGCAGTTCCGGACAGGGAAGAACCGGGGAGCTGTTTTTT. This gives the protein CASSSGQGRTGELFF.

This chain links TRBV27 with TRBJ1-1, with D perhaps TRBD1 (6 bases). Germline CDR1 and CDR2: MNHEY and SMNVEV (reference sequence). Trimming removed 4 bases from V and 5 bases from J, with 14 bases in between. CDR3 length: 14 amino acids. DNA for the CDR3: TGTGCCAGCAGTTGGCAGGGGTTGGGTACTGAAGCTTTCTTT. Translation: CASSWQGLGTEAFF.

The chain has TRBV29-1 and TRBJ1-1; weak D call: TRBD1 (5 bases). The CDR3 totals 13 residues. The V end lost 4 bases, the J end lost 1 base, and 10 bases lay between the germline ends. The germline V gene encodes CDR1 SQVTM and CDR2 ANQGSEA. The CDR3 DNA reads TGCAGCGTTGGTGCAGGGCAGAACACTGAAGCTTTCTTT. Protein: CSVGAGQNTEAFF.

Turning to this clone: An end of the junction does not agree with germline; a read error may underlie this. CDR3 residues: CASSSPETVGPPNF. For the CDR3, the DNA is TGCGCCAGCAGCTCGCCCGAGACAGTAGGACCTCCGAACTTC. The V gene is TRBV5-1, the J gene TRBJ2-7, with D perhaps matching TRBD1 (5 bases). Germline loops: CDR1 SGHRS, CDR2 YFSETQ. The CDR3 runs 14 residues.

The V gene is TRBV19, the J gene TRBJ1-1; TRBD1 aligns across 9 bases. The V gene's germline CDR1 is LNHDA and CDR2 SQIVND (reference sequence). Losses at the gene ends were 4 bases for V and 6 bases for J; bases not matched to a gene: 3. CDR3 length: 13 residues. CDR3 sequence reads: CASSRDRASEAFF. The DNA of the CDR3 is TGTGCCAGTAGTAGGGACAGGGCCTCTGAAGCTTTCTTT.